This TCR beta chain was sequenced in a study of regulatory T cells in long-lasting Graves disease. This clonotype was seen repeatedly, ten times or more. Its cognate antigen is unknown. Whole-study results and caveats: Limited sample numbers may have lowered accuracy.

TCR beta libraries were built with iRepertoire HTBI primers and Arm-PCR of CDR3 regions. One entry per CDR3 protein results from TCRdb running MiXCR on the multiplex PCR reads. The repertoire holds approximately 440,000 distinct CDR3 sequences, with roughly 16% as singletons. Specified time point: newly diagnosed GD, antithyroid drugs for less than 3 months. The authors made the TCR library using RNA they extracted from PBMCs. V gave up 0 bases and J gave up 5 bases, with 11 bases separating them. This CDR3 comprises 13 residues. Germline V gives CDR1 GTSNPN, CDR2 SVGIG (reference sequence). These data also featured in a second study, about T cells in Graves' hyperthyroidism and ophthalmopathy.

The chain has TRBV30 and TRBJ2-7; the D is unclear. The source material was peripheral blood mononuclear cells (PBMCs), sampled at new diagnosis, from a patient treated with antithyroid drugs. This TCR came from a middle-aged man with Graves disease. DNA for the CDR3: TGTGCCTGGAGTGTAACGGTCGGCGACGAGCAGTACTTC. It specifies CAWSVTVGDEQYF. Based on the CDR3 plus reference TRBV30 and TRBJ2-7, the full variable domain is SQTIHQWPATLVQPVGSPLSLECTVEGTSNPNLYWYRQAAGRGLQLLFYSVGIGQISSEVPQNLSASRPQDRQFILSSKKLLLSDSGFYLCAWSVTVGDEQYFGPGTRLTVT.